This TCR beta chain was sequenced in a study of OX40 agonist ivuxolimab in advanced cancers. Study in general: The patients' treatment was ivuxolimab, an agonistic anti-OX40 (CD134) antibody.

V was trimmed by 5 bases and J by 4 bases, leaving 18 bases between them. CDR3 size: 16 residues. In germline, CDR1 is SEHNR, CDR2 FQNEAQ (reference sequence). Overall study findings and caveats: By week 6 at 0.1 to 3.0 mg/kg, blood CD4+ and CD8+ T cells had expanded clonally. There were also nonresponders showing low normalized T-cell clonal expansion. In CD8+ T cells, expanded clones were on average more numerous than in CD4+.

This clone appeared once. Antigen: not known. Repertoires were generated with immunoSEQ multiplex PCR, while TCRdb's copy carries only in-frame clones and drops some. The sample has some 82,000 clones, around 94% seen once. The sequence was obtained from an adult with an advanced solid tumor such as melanoma, head and neck, liver or kidney cancer. Sequencing used CD4+ or CD8+ T cells sorted from blood, obtained in a trial of the OX40 agonist ivuxolimab. The V and J genes are TRBV7-9 and TRBJ2-1; the D is unclear. CDR3 loop: CASSLSDRPPYNEQFF. The CDR3 DNA reads TGTGCCAGCAGCCTATCGGACCGACCGCCTTACAATGAGCAGTTCTTC.